The 9 T cell receptor beta chains below were found in one sample sequenced in a study of CD8+ T cells in alopecia areata. Treatment specified: oral pan-JAK inhibitor, 5-10 mg twice daily. Sequencing relied on a cDNA template that was reverse transcribed from extracted RNA. Assay: immunoSEQ multiplex PCR; the TCRdb copy retains only in-frame clones and omits some. This table holds under 350,000 clones, roughly 64% found once. The sequences come from CD4+ T cells sorted from blood, collected at week 24, from a patient treated with tofacitinib. Source of these receptors: a human donor with alopecia areata.

CDR3 residues: CATSNGTGPDGKTQYF. The CDR3 DNA sequence: TGTGCCACCAGCAACGGGACAGGGCCGGATGGGAAGACCCAGTACTTC. The chain couples TRBV15 to TRBJ2-5; 9 positions agree with TRBD1. V lost 4 bases, J lost 6 bases, and 12 bases stayed unmatched. The CDR3 consists of 16 residues. Germline CDR1 reads LNHNV; CDR2 reads YYDKDF (reference sequence).

This clone was picked up a small number of times. V and J are TRBV6-6 and TRBJ1-1, with 7 bases identical to TRBD1. The CDR3 consists of 14 residues. V shed 4 bases and J 2 bases; nucleotides not matched to a gene: 4. Per germline, CDR1 MNHNY and CDR2 SVGAGI (reference sequence). CDR3 sequence: CASSSGTDNTEAFF. CDR3 nucleotide sequence: TGTGCCAGCAGTTCCGGGACAGACAACACTGAAGCTTTCTTT.

The chain links TRBV29-1 to TRBJ2-3; 7 nucleotides line up with TRBD1. The CDR3 is 14 residues long. From germline, CDR1 is SQVTM and CDR2 ANQGSEA. With V trimmed by 8 bases and J by 2 bases, 10 bases remained unmatched. The CDR3 bases are TGCAGCTCCACCGGGGACAGAAACACAGATACGCAGTATTTT. Residues: CSSTGDRNTDTQYF.

This sequence joins TRBV9 and TRBJ2-2, with 7 bases matching TRBD2. Germline V gene data show CDR1 as SGDLS and CDR2 as YYNGEE. V dropped 1 base and J dropped 2; count of bases not matched to a gene: 11. The CDR3 length is 18 residues. CDR3 DNA: TGTGCCAGCAGCGTAAGCTCCCTAGCGGCCTTCAACACCGGGGAGCTGTTTTTT. Its translation is CASSVSSLAAFNTGELFF.

This clone has only a few counts. The rearrangement links TRBV12-5 to TRBJ2-3, with a weak D call TRBD2 (6 bases). This CDR3 contains 16 residues. Germline V lookup: CDR1 LGHNT, CDR2 FRNRAP. Trimming shortened V by 5 bases and J by 2 bases, and 17 bases separated the two germline ends. CDR3 DNA: TGTGCTAGTGGTCTCAGCCCCGGCGGGGTCACAGATACGCAGTATTTT. Amino acid sequence: CASGLSPGGVTDTQYF.

The chain joins TRBV11-1 to TRBJ1-1, with a weak D call TRBD1 (5 bases). The CDR3 totals 17 residues. The V gene's germline CDR1 is SGHAT and CDR2 FQDESV (reference sequence). Trimming took off 0 bases at V and 0 bases at J, with 14 bases between the two ends. In DNA, the CDR3 is TGTGCCAGCAGCTTAGCGACTGGGGCGGTGGTGAACACTGAAGCTTTCTTT. It yields the protein CASSLATGAVVNTEAFF. The full variable domain, its missing parts supplied by reference TRBV11-1 and TRBJ1-1, is EAEVAQSPRYKITEKSQAVAFWCDPISGHATLYWYRQILGQGPELLVQFQDESVVDDSQLPKDRFSAERLKGVDSTLKIQPAELGDSAMYLCASSLATGAVVNTEAFFGQGTRLTVV.

The rearrangement joins TRBV28 to TRBJ1-5; D remains unclear. The V gene's germline CDR1 is MDHEN and CDR2 SYDVKM. V gave up 4 bases and J gave up 6 bases, with 19 bases separating them. The CDR3 runs 16 residues. The CDR3 sequence: CASSYGLSVPGQPQHF. The CDR3 DNA follows: TGTGCCAGCAGTTACGGGCTTTCGGTTCCAGGTCAGCCCCAGCATTTT.

The chain joins TRBV6-5 to TRBJ2-7, with 8 bases fitting TRBD2. The germline CDR1 and CDR2 sequences are MNHEY and SVGAGI. The CDR3 is made up of 14 amino acids. The junction had 3 bases not matched to a gene; V was cut back by 2 bases and J by 3 bases. CDR3 coding DNA: TGTGCCAGCAGTTACGGGCTAGCGGGCTACGAGCAGTACTTC. Its protein product is CASSYGLAGYEQYF.

The chain is built from TRBV6-6 and TRBJ1-2; D is undetermined. CDR3 size: 11 residues. Trimming removed 2 bases from V and 8 bases from J, with 6 bases in between. In germline, CDR1 is MNHNY, CDR2 SVGAGI (reference sequence). The chain's CDR3 is CASSYGQGYTF. The CDR3 nucleotides are TGTGCCAGCAGTTACGGTCAGGGCTACACCTTC.